The T cell receptor (beta chain) described here comes from a study of control samples from healthy donors and cancer patients. Some clones are missing from TCRdb's copy, which holds only in-frame ones; the method was immunoSEQ multiplex PCR. The sample carries 30,000 or so clones, 94% recorded once. Trimming cost V 3 bases and J 0 bases, with 8 bases left between them. This CDR3 has 15 amino acids. The germline gives CDR1 SEHNR, CDR2 FQNEAQ (reference sequence). Specimen: blood. The TCR originated in a man between 60 and 70 years old in good health. The chain is built from TRBV7-9 and TRBJ2-2, with D perhaps matching TRBD1 (5 bases). CDR3 sequence reads: CASSFDSPNTGELFF. DNA of the CDR3: TGTGCCAGCAGCTTCGACAGCCCGAACACCGGGGAGCTGTTTTTT. The full variable domain, in which reference TRBV7-9 and TRBJ2-2 provide the parts outside the CDR3, is DTGVSQNPRHKITKRGQNVTFRCDPISEHNRLYWYRQTLGQGPEFLTYFQNEAQLEKSRLLSDRFSAERPKGSFSTLEIQRTEQGDSAMYLCASSFDSPNTGELFFGEGSRLTVL.